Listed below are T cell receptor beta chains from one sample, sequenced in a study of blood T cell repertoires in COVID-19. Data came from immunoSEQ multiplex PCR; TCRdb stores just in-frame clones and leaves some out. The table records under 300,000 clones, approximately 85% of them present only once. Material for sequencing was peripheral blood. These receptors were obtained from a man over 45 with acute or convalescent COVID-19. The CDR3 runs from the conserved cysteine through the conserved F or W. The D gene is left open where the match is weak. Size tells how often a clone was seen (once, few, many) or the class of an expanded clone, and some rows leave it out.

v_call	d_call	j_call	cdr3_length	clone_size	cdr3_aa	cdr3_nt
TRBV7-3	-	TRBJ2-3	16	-	CASSWGGRTSTDTQYF	TGTGCCAGCAGCTGGGGCGGCCGAACTAGCACAGATACGCAGTATTTT
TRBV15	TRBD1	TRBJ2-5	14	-	CATSMDRAQETQYF	TGTGCCACCAGCATGGACAGGGCCCAAGAGACCCAGTACTTC
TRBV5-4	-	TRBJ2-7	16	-	CASSPKGGGRSYEQYF	TGTGCCAGCAGCCCAAAAGGGGGGGGTCGCTCCTACGAGCAGTACTTC
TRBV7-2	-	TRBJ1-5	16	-	CASSLVVSPGGQPQHF	TGTGCCAGCAGCTTAGTTGTCTCCCCGGGGGGTCAGCCCCAGCATTTT
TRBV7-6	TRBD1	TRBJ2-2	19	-	CASSFLPGTGMRDTGELFF	TGTGCCAGCAGCTTCCTGCCCGGGACAGGGATGCGAGACACCGGGGAGCTGTTTTTT
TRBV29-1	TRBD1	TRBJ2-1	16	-	CSVEEGTGSSYNEQFF	TGCAGCGTTGAAGAGGGGACAGGGAGCTCCTACAATGAGCAGTTCTTC
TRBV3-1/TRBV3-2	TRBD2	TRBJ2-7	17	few	CASSQVVAGGPVYEQYF	TGTGCCAGCAGCCAAGTTGTAGCGGGAGGGCCGGTATACGAGCAGTACTTC
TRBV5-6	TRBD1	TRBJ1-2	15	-	CASRRWITGGYGYTF	TGTGCCAGCAGACGATGGATCACAGGGGGTTATGGCTACACCTTC
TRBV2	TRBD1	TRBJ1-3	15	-	CASSGYRGTGNTIYF	TGTGCCAGCAGTGGGTACAGGGGGACTGGAAACACCATATATTTT
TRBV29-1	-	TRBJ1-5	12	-	CSVDEAGQPQHF	TGCAGCGTTGACGAGGCGGGTCAGCCCCAGCATTTT
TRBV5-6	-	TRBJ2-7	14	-	CASSRLYRDYEQYF	TGTGCCAGCAGCCGCCTCTACAGGGACTACGAGCAGTACTTC
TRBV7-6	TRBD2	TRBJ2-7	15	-	CASRQTSGSTYEQYF	TGTGCCAGCAGACAGACTAGCGGGAGTACCTACGAGCAGTACTTC
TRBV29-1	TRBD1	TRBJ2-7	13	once	CSVVGRGLSEQYF	TGCAGCGTTGTGGGCAGGGGGCTTTCCGAGCAGTACTTC
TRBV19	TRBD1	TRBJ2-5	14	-	CASSRGQGFETQYF	TGTGCCAGTAGTAGGGGACAGGGATTTGAGACCCAGTACTTC
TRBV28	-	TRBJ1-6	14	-	CASMVPEIASPLHF	TGTGCCAGCATGGTGCCCGAAATAGCTTCACCCCTCCACTTT
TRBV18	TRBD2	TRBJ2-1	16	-	CASSPGTSGTYNEQFF	TGTGCCAGCTCACCAGGGACTAGCGGGACTTACAATGAGCAGTTCTTC
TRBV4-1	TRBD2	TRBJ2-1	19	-	CASSQGSGLEIRSGNEQFF	TGCGCCAGCAGCCAAGGATCAGGACTAGAGATCCGATCCGGCAATGAGCAGTTCTTC
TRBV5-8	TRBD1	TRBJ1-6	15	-	CASSLGTGFVSPLHF	TGTGCCAGCAGCTTGGGGACAGGGTTTGTTTCACCCCTCCACTTT
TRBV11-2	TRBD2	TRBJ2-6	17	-	CASSLDRLAAGANVLTF	TGTGCCAGCAGCTTAGACCGACTAGCAGCTGGGGCCAACGTCCTGACTTTC
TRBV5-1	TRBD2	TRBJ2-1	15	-	CASSVAGGSYNEQFF	TGCGCCAGCAGCGTAGCGGGAGGTTCGTACAATGAGCAGTTCTTC
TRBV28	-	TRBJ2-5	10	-	CASGGETQYF	TGTGCCAGCGGCGGAGAGACCCAGTACTTC
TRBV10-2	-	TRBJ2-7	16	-	CASTTTAPPAYYEQYF	TGCGCCAGCACTACGACAGCACCGCCGGCCTATTACGAGCAGTACTTC
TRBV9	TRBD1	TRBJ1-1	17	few	CASSDPGQGIPSTEAFF	TGTGCCAGCAGCGACCCGGGACAGGGGATCCCGAGCACTGAAGCTTTCTTT
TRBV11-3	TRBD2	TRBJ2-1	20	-	CASSLNGWASGVPSYNEQFF	TGTGCCAGCAGCTTAAATGGGTGGGCTAGCGGGGTTCCCTCCTACAATGAGCAGTTCTTC
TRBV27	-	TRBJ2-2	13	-	CASSFRGSGELFF	TGTGCCAGCAGCTTTCGGGGATCCGGGGAGCTGTTTTTT
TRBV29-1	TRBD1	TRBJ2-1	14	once	CSVAVGTGVNEQFF	TGCAGCGTTGCTGTGGGGACAGGGGTGAATGAGCAGTTCTTC
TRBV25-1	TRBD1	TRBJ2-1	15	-	CASIETGISYNEQFF	TGTGCCAGCATAGAGACAGGGATATCCTACAATGAGCAGTTCTTC
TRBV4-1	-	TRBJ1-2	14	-	CASSPSAGNYGYTF	TGCGCCAGCAGCCCCTCCGCCGGTAACTATGGCTACACCTTC
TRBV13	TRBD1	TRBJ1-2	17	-	CASSIGSFGQGAEGYTF	TGTGCCAGCAGTATAGGATCTTTTGGACAGGGGGCGGAGGGCTACACCTTC
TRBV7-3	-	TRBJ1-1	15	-	CASSLSRGVGTEAFF	TGTGCCAGCAGCTTAAGCCGAGGAGTAGGCACTGAAGCTTTCTTT
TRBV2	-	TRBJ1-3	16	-	CASSELIARTGNTIYF	TGTGCCAGCAGTGAATTGATAGCCAGAACTGGAAACACCATATATTTT
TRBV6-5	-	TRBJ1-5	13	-	CATQGQLGQPQHF	TGTGCCACCCAGGGCCAGTTAGGTCAGCCCCAGCATTTT
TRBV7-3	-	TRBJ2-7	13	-	CASSLTRGREQYF	TGTGCCAGCAGCTTAACGCGGGGGCGGGAGCAGTACTTC
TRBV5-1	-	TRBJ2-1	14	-	CASSLDPSVRAQFF	TGCGCCAGCAGCTTGGATCCAAGTGTGCGGGCACAGTTCTTC
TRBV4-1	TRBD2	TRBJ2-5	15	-	CASSQDGLAGETQYF	TGCGCCAGCAGCCAAGATGGACTAGCGGGAGAGACCCAGTACTTC
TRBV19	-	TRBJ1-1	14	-	CASSDRLQGTEAFF	TGTGCCAGTAGTGACAGACTACAGGGAACTGAAGCTTTCTTT
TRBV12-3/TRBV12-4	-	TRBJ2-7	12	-	CASSFGGDEQYF	TGTGCCAGCAGTTTCGGGGGTGACGAGCAGTACTTC
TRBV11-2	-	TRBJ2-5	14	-	CASSLAGVQETQYF	TGTGCCAGCAGCTTAGCAGGGGTCCAAGAGACCCAGTACTTC
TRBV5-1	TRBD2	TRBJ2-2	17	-	CASSSGGNPSHTGELFF	TGCGCCAGCAGCTCGGGGGGGAATCCGTCGCACACCGGGGAGCTGTTTTTT
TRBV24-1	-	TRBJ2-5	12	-	CATSAGMETQYF	TGTGCCACCAGTGCAGGGATGGAGACCCAGTACTTC